These 30 T cell receptor beta chains originate from one sample sequenced in a study of identical twins. Using its own MiXCR run on the 5' RACE reads, TCRdb lists one record per CDR3 protein. The repertoire holds hundreds of thousands of distinct CDR3 sequences, with 18% as singletons. Separately, the same data were catalogued under a study of T cells expressing NK-cell markers.

The sample was PBMCs. Receptors were obtained from a woman between 18 and 30 years old in good health.

V gene TRBV7-2 combines with J gene TRBJ2-5; 10 nucleotides agree with TRBD2. Trimming took 3 bases from V and 5 from J; bases not matched to a gene: 12. This CDR3 has 17 amino acids. Germline V gene data show CDR1 as SGHTA and CDR2 as FQGNSA. CDR3 in DNA: TGTGCCAGCAGCTTTCGGGAAACTAGCGGGAATTGGGAGACCCAGTACTTC. It yields the protein CASSFRETSGNWETQYF.

The V gene is TRBV5-1, the J gene TRBJ2-2, with D uncertain. CDR1 and CDR2 (germline): SGHRS, YFSETQ. CDR3 length: 13 residues. With 7 bases removed from V and 0 bases from J, the gap between germline ends came to 7 bases. This chain's CDR3 is CASAVANTGELFF. The CDR3 DNA is TGCGCCAGCGCGGTAGCGAACACCGGGGAGCTGTTTTTT.

This clonotype was recorded many times. The chain joins TRBV6-5 to TRBJ2-2, with 7 bases that match TRBD2. This CDR3 is 15 amino acids long. Germline CDR1 is MNHEY and CDR2 is SVGAGI. J lost 2 bases, V lost 2 bases, and 2 bases had no gene match. CDR3 residues: CASSYGTTNTGELFF. The CDR3 nucleotides are TGTGCCAGCAGTTACGGGACTACAAACACCGGGGAGCTGTTTTTT.

This chain uses TRBV9 with TRBJ2-3; no reliable D call. The CDR3 has 15 amino acids. The germline V gene has CDR1 SGDLS and CDR2 YYNGEE. V lost 0 bases, J lost 6 bases, and 14 bases lay in between. The CDR3 nucleotides read TGTGCCAGCAGCGTAGCGGAAGACCCTCGCGATACGCAGTATTTT. Its protein is CASSVAEDPRDTQYF.

The chain employs TRBV19 and TRBJ1-1, with D unresolved. This CDR3 comprises 14 residues. Germline V gene lookup returns CDR1 LNHDA and CDR2 SQIVND (reference sequence). With 5 bases removed from V and 0 bases from J, the gap between germline ends came to 10 bases. The CDR3 loop is CASSFRRLNTEAFF. CDR3 DNA: TGTGCCAGTAGTTTCCGACGGTTGAACACTGAAGCTTTCTTT.

This chain connects TRBV7-2 to TRBJ2-1; a possible D gene is TRBD2 (5 bases). This CDR3 spans 16 amino acids. CDR1 and CDR2 from the germline V gene are SGHTA and FQGNSA. V shed 10 bases and J shed 4 bases, with 23 bases lying between them. CDR3 in amino acids: CATKKTLRDIYNEQFF. The CDR3 DNA reads TGTGCCACCAAGAAAACCCTCCGGGATATATACAATGAGCAGTTCTTC.

This clonotype was counted between two and nine times. The genes are TRBV6-5 and TRBJ2-5; D is undetermined. This CDR3 is built from 13 residues. Germline V CDR1 and CDR2: MNHEY, SVGAGI. Trimming took off 2 bases at V and 9 bases at J, with 13 bases between the two ends. CDR3 bases: TGTGCCAGCAGTTACGGTGCCGCTGGGGCCCAGTACTTC. It is translated as CASSYGAAGAQYF.

The chain employs TRBV5-1 and TRBJ1-1, with TRBD1 identical over 7 bases. J gave up 5 bases and V 5 bases, and 15 bases lay outside the gene matches. The CDR3 totals 16 residues. The germline V gene has CDR1 SGHRS and CDR2 YFSETQ. The CDR3 loop reads CASRIDRDIGGTEAFF. The CDR3 region has the DNA TGCGCCAGCAGGATCGACAGGGATATTGGGGGGACTGAAGCTTTCTTT.

In its sample, this clonotype was seen many times. The CDR3 loop is CSAGTAVSYEQYF. Written as DNA, the CDR3 is TGCAGTGCCGGGACAGCCGTATCCTACGAGCAGTACTTC. The chain employs TRBV20-1 and TRBJ2-7; 7 positions agree with TRBD1. The CDR3 spans 13 residues. The germline V gene encodes CDR1 DFQATT and CDR2 SNEGSKA (reference sequence). V gave up 6 bases and J gave up 1 base; unmatched junction bases: 6.

The chain uses TRBV7-9 and TRBJ2-7; 7 positions match TRBD1. V shed 10 bases, J shed 0 bases, and the junction held 9 bases outside the gene matches. Germline loops: CDR1 SEHNR, CDR2 FQNEAQ (reference sequence). The CDR3 covers 14 residues. The DNA of the CDR3 is TGTGCCATTCGAGTACAGGGGAGCTCCTACGAGCAGTACTTC. Translation: CAIRVQGSSYEQYF. Based on the CDR3 plus reference TRBV7-9 and TRBJ2-7, the full variable domain is DTGVSQNPRHKITKRGQNVTFRCDPISEHNRLYWYRQTLGQGPEFLTYFQNEAQLEKSRLLSDRFSAERPKGSFSTLEIQRTEQGDSAMYLCAIRVQGSSYEQYFGPGTRLTVT.

This clonotype was found many times. This chain joins TRBV5-1 and TRBJ2-7; tentative D call: TRBD1 (5 bases). V lost 0 bases, J lost 4 bases, and 11 bases lay in between. Germline loops: CDR1 SGHRS, CDR2 YFSETQ. The CDR3 is 14 amino acids. The CDR3, as DNA: TGCGCCAGCAGCTTGGAGGGGTTAGATTACGAGCAGTACTTC. Translating it yields CASSLEGLDYEQYF.

This chain links TRBV14 with TRBJ2-5, with 7 bases lining up with TRBD1. Trimming cost V 3 bases and J 1 base; bases outside gene matches: 11. Germline V gene lookup returns CDR1 SGHDN and CDR2 FVKESK. There are 17 residues in the CDR3. The CDR3 loop reads CASSHPPFGTVQETQYF. In DNA form, the CDR3 reads TGTGCCAGCAGCCACCCCCCTTTTGGGACAGTCCAAGAGACCCAGTACTTC. The entire variable domain, with the rest obtained from reference TRBV14 and TRBJ2-5, is as follows: EAGVTQFPSHSVIEKGQTVTLRCDPISGHDNLYWYRRVMGKEIKFLLHFVKESKQDESGMPNNRFLAERTGGTYSTLKVQPAELEDSGVYFCASSHPPFGTVQETQYFGPGTRLLVL.

Only a few counts were recorded for this clonotype. This chain uses TRBV6-2 or TRBV6-3 with TRBJ2-5; 12 bases agree with TRBD2. The ends lost 5 bases at V and 4 bases at J; junction bases unmatched: 5. The germline V gene encodes CDR1 MNHEY and CDR2 SVGEGT. The CDR3 totals 15 residues. CDR3 residues: CASSLAGGPRETQYF. The CDR3 nucleotides are TGTGCCAGCAGTCTAGCGGGAGGGCCGCGAGAGACCCAGTACTTC.

The chain couples TRBV9 to TRBJ2-7; D ambiguous. Trimming pared 0 bases from V and 1 base from J, leaving 11 bases between. The CDR3 has 15 amino acids. The V gene's germline CDR1 is SGDLS and CDR2 YYNGEE. CDR3 bases: TGTGCCAGCAGCGTAGAAGGATCACCTTCCTACGAGCAGTACTTC. It is translated as CASSVEGSPSYEQYF.

The chain links TRBV7-8 to TRBJ2-2; 7 bases fit TRBD2. CDR3 size: 16 residues. The V gene end was trimmed by 5 bases and the J gene end by 1 base; junction bases not matched to a gene: 7. Germline V gives CDR1 SGHVS, CDR2 FQNEAQ. CDR3 region: CASSLQTSRNTGELFF. Here the CDR3 DNA reads TGTGCCAGCAGCCTGCAGACTAGCAGGAACACCGGGGAGCTGTTTTTT.

The chain couples TRBV9 to TRBJ2-7; either TRBD1 or TRBD2 may fit D (5 bases each). The V and J ends lost 2 bases and 3 bases respectively, with 15 bases between them. There are 15 residues in the CDR3. From germline, CDR1 is SGDLS and CDR2 YYNGEE. The CDR3 spells CASSVEGAGNYEQYF. The CDR3 DNA sequence: TGTGCCAGCAGCGTTGAGGGTGCAGGGAACTACGAGCAGTACTTC.

This clonotype has a handful of counts. The genes are TRBV7-2 and TRBJ2-7; possible D gene TRBD2, 5 bases. The germline V gene encodes CDR1 SGHTA and CDR2 FQGNSA. V was cut by 3 bases and J by 3 bases, with 15 bases left in between. CDR3 length: 15 residues. CDR3 sequence reads: CASSFGGNGVYEQYF. DNA for the CDR3: TGTGCCAGCAGCTTTGGAGGAAATGGGGTCTACGAGCAGTACTTC.

This chain uses TRBV12-3 or TRBV12-4 with TRBJ1-2; D remains ambiguous. Between the trimmed V and J ends, which lost 2 bases and 4 bases, there was a span of 11 bases. The CDR3 has 14 amino acids. CDR3 in amino acids: CASSLSAGFYGYTF. In DNA, the CDR3 is TGTGCCAGCAGTTTATCCGCCGGTTTCTATGGCTACACCTTC.

This clonotype was seen a few times. The genes are TRBV11-2 and TRBJ2-5, with D maybe TRBD1 (6 bases). This CDR3 spans 15 amino acids. V shed 5 bases and J shed 5 bases, with 18 bases lying between them. Germline V gene data show CDR1 as SGHAT and CDR2 as FQNNGV. The CDR3 DNA follows: TGTGCCAGCAGCGCATATCAGGGGATTAGGGAGACCCAGTACTTC. Protein sequence: CASSAYQGIRETQYF.

This clonotype was seen at least ten times. This rearrangement joins TRBV10-3 to TRBJ2-1; 7 bases are shared with TRBD1. Germline V gives CDR1 ENHRY, CDR2 SYGVKD. The trim removed 5 bases at V and 0 bases at J, leaving 4 bases unmatched. CDR3 length: 15 amino acids. CDR3 sequence reads: CAISWTGNSYNEQFF. CDR3 coding DNA: TGTGCCATCAGTTGGACAGGTAACTCCTACAATGAGCAGTTCTTC.

With regard to this clonotype: A read error may be the cause here, since a much bigger clone is one base away. This chain links TRBV3-1 with TRBJ2-7; D is possibly TRBD2 (6 bases). The germline V gene has CDR1 LGHDT and CDR2 YNNKEL (reference sequence). The CDR3 is 15 amino acids. The DNA for the CDR3 is TGTGCCTGCAGCGACGCGGGACCCGGGACCTACGAGCAGTACTTC. Its protein product is CACSDAGPGTYEQYF.

The chain couples TRBV9 to TRBJ1-2; no reliable D call. The CDR3 runs 13 residues. Germline assignment: CDR1 SGDLS and CDR2 YYNGEE. V was shortened by 2 bases and J by 8 bases, with 13 bases between the two germline ends. The CDR3 spells CASSVTRDEGYTF. The CDR3 DNA follows: TGTGCCAGCAGCGTCACAAGAGACGAGGGCTACACCTTC.

V gene TRBV12-3 or TRBV12-4 combines with J gene TRBJ1-1, with D unresolved. V was pared by 1 base and J by 0 bases, with 6 bases between. The CDR3 has 14 residues. The CDR3 loop reads CASSLDVVNTEAFF. In nucleotides, the CDR3 is TGTGCCAGCAGTTTAGACGTCGTGAACACTGAAGCTTTCTTT.

This clonotype was counted only a few times. This chain joins TRBV5-1 and TRBJ1-1, with a tentative D call TRBD1 (5 bases). The CDR3 covers 15 residues. V dropped 4 bases and J dropped 4 bases, with 17 bases sitting between them. From germline, CDR1 is SGHRS and CDR2 YFSETQ. This CDR3 is CASSDAGSGGTEAFF. The CDR3 coding sequence is TGCGCCAGCAGCGACGCAGGGAGTGGAGGCACTGAAGCTTTCTTT.

This clonotype was observed a handful of times. One end of the junction fails to match germline, which may point to a read error. This chain links TRBV7-6 with TRBJ2-7; 9 bases align to TRBD1. CDR1 is SGHVS, CDR2 FNYEAQ, per germline. The CDR3 spans 14 residues. CDR3 bases: TGTGCCAGCACCTTAGGACAGGGGTATGGGGAGCAGTACTTC. As protein: CASTLGQGYGEQYF.

The V and J genes are TRBV5-6 and TRBJ2-5; 10 bases are shared with TRBD2. CDR1 SGHDT and CDR2 YYEEEE come from the germline V gene. The CDR3 consists of 14 residues. Trimming cost V 4 bases and J 6 bases; bases outside gene matches: 6. The CDR3 region is CASSQREGLQTQYF. In DNA, the CDR3 is TGTGCCAGCAGCCAGCGGGAGGGCCTTCAGACCCAGTACTTC.

This clonotype has more than one count but fewer than ten. The J gene is TRBJ2-7, the V gene TRBV6-2 or TRBV6-3; TRBD1 matches 10 bases. The V gene's germline CDR1 is MNHEY and CDR2 SVGEGT. With V trimmed by 4 bases and J by 6 bases, 9 bases remained unmatched. The CDR3 covers 15 residues. CDR3 sequence reads: CASSSYGTGASEQYF. The CDR3 DNA is TGTGCCAGCAGTTCCTACGGGACAGGGGCGTCCGAGCAGTACTTC.

The sample holds a few counts of this clonotype. The J gene is TRBJ2-1, the V gene TRBV5-1; 9 bases are a match to TRBD2. This CDR3 has 17 residues. Per germline, CDR1 SGHRS and CDR2 YFSETQ. The V and J ends lost 4 bases and 7 bases, in that order; junction bases with no gene match: 15. In nucleotides, the CDR3 is TGCGCCAGCAGCCCCGGGACTAGCAGTACCCGGGCGAATGAGCAGTTCTTC. It specifies CASSPGTSSTRANEQFF.

The sample holds a few counts of this clonotype. The chain carries TRBV5-6 and TRBJ1-1, with a weak D call TRBD1 (5 bases). The CDR3 length is 14 residues. The V gene's germline CDR1 is SGHDT and CDR2 YYEEEE. The ends were cut back, 4 bases at V and 3 bases at J, with 13 bases in the middle. The CDR3 loop is CASSRRQRDTEAFF. CDR3 nucleotide sequence: TGTGCCAGCAGCCGTCGACAGCGGGACACTGAAGCTTTCTTT.

This clonotype appeared a few times. J is TRBJ2-5 and V is TRBV12-3 or TRBV12-4; no reliable D call. Trimming removed 3 bases at V and 5 bases at J, with 19 bases between. The CDR3 is 16 amino acids. The CDR3 here is CASSFGSRKRTETQYF. CDR3 sequence (DNA): TGTGCCAGCAGTTTCGGTTCGCGGAAGAGGACGGAGACCCAGTACTTC.